This T cell receptor (beta chain) was sequenced during a study of cytomegalovirus exposure and HLA in healthy donors (dated by TCRdb to about 2017). For the wider study: An earlier analysis of roughly 500 of the donors reported about 260 Gb of sequence data and approximately 120 million unique TCR beta sequences obtained from around 170 million T cells. An early release that covered approximately 600 HLA-typed donors contained approximately 300 gigabases of sequencing data and 70 million to 100 million unique TCR sequences. Of the 350 to 400 genotyped donors, over 65% fell in the genetic ancestry cluster associated with self-reported Caucasian donors. The study was designed to test whether signatures of past pathogen exposure could be identified by cataloging public T cell receptors. The T cell repertoires of around 730 subjects were profiled by immunosequencing and related to cytomegalovirus serostatus. Besides the first cohort of 550 to 750 subjects, a separate validation cohort made up of 120 different subjects was used. To predict cytomegalovirus infection status, the study combined high-throughput TCR immunosequencing, statistical association of individual TCRs with disease status, and machine learning. A later analysis re-analyzed previously published TCR beta repertoires from 600 to 850 donors and added high-resolution HLA genotyping to study TCR occurrence patterns. The later analysis used no new phenotypic data to find candidate immune exposures, relying instead on TCR beta sequences and their occurrence across donors. An earlier analysis of 587 of the donors used high-throughput TCR beta sequencing to judge whether each TCR beta V gene segment behaved as functional or pseudogenic. Alongside the repertoire data, information on donor age, sex, ethnicity and CMV serostatus was compiled. In a later genetic analysis, genome-wide SNP genotypes for about 65% of the roughly 670 donors were used, and that subset was treated as a discovery cohort. Every repertoire in the discovery cohort had been generated on one and the same sequencing platform. HLA typing covered class I and class II loci at four-digit resolution. Typing coverage differed by locus: A, B, C, DRB1 and DQB1 were typed in roughly 629-630 donors, DQA1 in roughly 500, DPA1 in some 570, and DPB1 in 450 to 490. Because of strong linkage in the cohort, four or five DR-DQ haplotypes were treated as single units for association and clustering. Across approximately 420 genotyped donors of the cohort, an average of about 250,000 unique TCR beta nucleotide sequences per donor were sequenced, and roughly 20% of those sequences were non-productive. Broader findings and caveats from the paper: According to a later genetic analysis, donors in an Asian-associated ancestry cluster had fewer N-insertions in productive TCRs than the roughly 670-donor mean. Compared with equally common non-associated chains, HLA-associated TCR beta chains in a later analysis were more clonally expanded and had lower generation probabilities. When HLA alleles, especially DR and DQ, strongly co-occurred, TCR associations were difficult to assign to individual alleles. In a later analysis, the rate of TCR association differed among HLA loci, with DRB1 alleles having the most associated TCRs and HLA-C alleles having the fewest. A later genetic analysis associated a missense DCLRE1C variant with V-gene and J-gene trimming of TCR beta chains, and an independent cohort replicated the association. The study gave a list of about 150 TCR beta chains associated with cytomegalovirus. A few of the identified cytomegalovirus-associated TCR beta chains were confirmed in vitro to be specific for cytomegalovirus antigens. In a later analysis, most CMV-associated TCR beta chains were found to appear HLA-restricted, with HLA associations seemingly driven largely by CMV exposure. The cohort was sequenced for TCR beta chains only, and without alpha or paired-chain data the features that could be detected were limited. The classifier was reported to diagnose cytomegalovirus status with high specificity and sensitivity in both the original and validation cohorts. Seventeen rarely observed V segments, including chromosome 9 orphons, were excluded from the earlier analysis of some 590 of the donors because counts were too low. Because some donors lacked HLA typing at each locus, the association tests relied only on the typed subset. Linkage disequilibrium might explain the correlated functional status among segregating V segments, but an unknown experimental factor could not be ruled out. Roughly uniform sequencing depth across donors was assumed in presence/absence analyses, although this assumption may not hold. For the cohort, immune exposure information was limited to CMV serostatus. Specific HLA alleles were associated with over 15,000 TCR beta sequences at a false discovery rate of 0.05 in a later analysis. The 87-base-pair reads could not distinguish some IMGT-functional V segments, including TRBV6-2 and TRBV6-3, so those segments were excluded. Most TCR sequences were observed very rarely across donors, whereas some public TCRs were present in many individuals. A later analysis reported that several top co-occurrence clusters appeared linked to parvovirus B19, influenza, CMV and Epstein-Barr virus. The sequencing pipeline was judged likely to have produced a cluster of highly shared sequence variants as a technical artifact. The authors suggested that the approach could potentially be extended to other disease states and immunological phenotypes. In an earlier analysis of 587 of the donors, most TCR beta V segments appeared in productive rearrangements about 87% or about 30% of the time, broadly matching IMGT annotations. A further reported finding was that TCR beta sequences accurately predicted the HLA-A and HLA-B alleles for most subjects in the first cohort.

The cohort comprised several hundred healthy bone marrow donors. At the time of sampling, every cohort member was nominally healthy, though immune exposures that went unrecorded were likely present. The donor tested CMV seronegative and was one of the 352 seronegative cohort members. Every donor gave a peripheral blood sample, and the peripheral blood mononuclear cells from that sample were used for TCR beta sequencing. The Qiagen DNeasy Blood Extraction Kit was used to extract genomic DNA from the blood cell samples. The method was the immunoSEQ multiplex PCR assay. The multiplex PCR relied on a mix of 60 forward primers for TCR Vbeta segments and 13 reverse primers for TCR Jbeta segments. A multiplex PCR assay on genomic DNA amplified the CDR3 region of rearranged TCR beta genes. The amplified TCR beta libraries were sequenced on the Illumina HiSeq System as 87-base-pair reads. On the study's bioinformatics: A later analysis counted about 82 million unique TCR beta chains across the 666 repertoires, and about 10 million of these chains were shared by at least two donors. A nearest-neighbor algorithm error-corrected the raw reads and collapsed the reads into unique sequences, merging closely related sequences to remove PCR and sequencing errors. CDR3 sequences were aligned to IMGT reference sequences to assign V, D and J gene segments. For a sequence to be retained, at least a six-nucleotide match to both a V gene segment and a J gene segment was required. A rearrangement was called productive if the CDR3 had no stop codons and remained in frame with V and J, and every other rearrangement was called non-productive. Following IMGT convention, CDR3 was defined as the stretch from the second conserved V-encoded cysteine to the conserved J-encoded phenylalanine. The earlier analysis of some 580 of the donors excluded any sequence lacking an unambiguous match to a single V gene segment. In an earlier analysis of several hundred of the donors, a V segment was called functional when productive rearrangements were above 56.7%, and segregating when the standard deviation between donors exceeded 5%. To diagnose cytomegalovirus status from the catalog of TCR beta chain sequences, a statistical classification framework was built. In a later analysis, TCR nucleotide sequences were compared against IMGT/GENE-DB human TR gene sequences so that V and J genes could be assigned. In a later analysis, CDR3 sequences and most-parsimonious VDJ recombination scenarios were assigned using the TCRdist pipeline. In a later analysis, every TCR beta chain was defined by the combination of its CDR3 amino acid sequence and its V-gene family, and reads without a unique V-gene family were dropped. A later analysis removed several hundred highly shared, low-generation-probability nucleotide sequences to deal with suspected cross-contamination and a sequencing artifact. A later analysis calculated a clonal expansion index for each public chain from normalized within-repertoire ranks of inferred template counts. In a later analysis, generation probabilities were computed with a VDJ recombination model fitted to out-of-frame rearrangements, and the resulting probabilities were checked against IGoR. In a later analysis, hypergeometric tests were used to score TCR-TCR, TCR-HLA and TCR-CMV co-occurrence, with a repertoire-size bias correction applied to TCR pairs. A later analysis estimated false discovery rates by permuting HLA or CMV assignments 20 times. In a later analysis, co-occurring TCRs were grouped with DBSCAN, and TCRdist sequence similarity was added when clustering was performed within HLA-allele-positive subsets. Repertoires with fewer than 30,000 or more than 120,000 public chains were left out of co-occurrence clustering, as were five repertoires with anomalous nucleotide sharing. In TCRdb, the immuneACCESS table is reduced to in-frame sequences with V and J assigned. These tables do not hold every clone; where another copy was compared, an unresolved V gene accounts for under half, and the others remain unexplained. For V, J and clone size, that table is used; D and trimming come from the DNA. Present in this sample are some 77,000 clones, around 80% of which were seen just once. The ten largest clones add up to 2% to 3% of the sample.

From a lookup of the germline V gene (reference sequence), CDR1 and CDR2 are MNHEY and SMNVEV. The CDR3 contains 15 residues, cysteine and phenylalanine counted. Only CDR3 DNA is held: 45 bases, read in frame from base 1. Cut back by 6 bases and 2 bases, the V and J ends lie 16 bases apart. A remark on this clone: The clone's antigen remains unknown. Qualities for individual bases were not recorded, and no much larger clone is one base off.

Sequenced: PBMCs. The rearranged segments are TRBV27 and TRBJ1-2; the D segment could be TRBD1, given 5 matching bases. The TCR originated in a young man in good health and CMV-seronegative. The CDR3 region has the sequence CASSPRGLLNYGYTF. The nucleotide sequence reads TGTGCCAGCAGCCCACGGGGGTTACTCAACTATGGCTACACCTTC.